This is a list of T cell receptor beta chains from one sample in a study of blood T cell repertoires in COVID-19. Repertoires were generated with immunoSEQ multiplex PCR, while TCRdb's copy carries only in-frame clones and drops some. The sample shows some 180,000 clones, approximately 85% of them seen only once. Sequencing was performed on peripheral blood. Receptor source: a woman in her fifties or sixties with acute or convalescent COVID-19. The CDR3 runs from the conserved cysteine through the conserved F or W. D genes are given only for firm matches. Rows give clone size only sometimes, using once, few, many, or a class for an expanded clone.

abundance,d_gene,v_gene,j_gene,CDR3nt,CDR3aa
.,.,TRBV6-1,TRBJ2-7,TGTGCCAGCAGTGAATGGGGCCTCTACTCGAGCTCCTACGAGCAGTACTTC,CASSEWGLYSSSYEQYF
.,.,TRBV3-1/TRBV3-2,TRBJ1-2,TGTGCCAGCAGCCCACCCCTCTTGCGGGGGCAGGGTGGCTACACCTTC,CASSPPLLRGQGGYTF
.,.,TRBV28,TRBJ1-1,TGTGCCAGCAGTTTCGGGGGTAGGACTGAAGCTTTCTTT,CASSFGGRTEAFF
.,.,TRBV10-3,TRBJ1-1,TGTGCCACCAGACCGGGGTCGGCTGAAGCTTTCTTT,CATRPGSAEAFF
.,.,TRBV24-1,TRBJ1-2,TGTGCCACCAGTGATTTGGGACAAAGACATGGCTACACCTTC,CATSDLGQRHGYTF
.,.,TRBV6-1,TRBJ1-2,TGTGCCAGCAGTGAAAGGTTCTCAGAGGGCGCATATGGCTACACCTTC,CASSERFSEGAYGYTF
.,.,TRBV6-5,TRBJ1-1,TGTGCCAGCAGTTCGGGATCCTGGGACACTGAAGCTTTCTTT,CASSSGSWDTEAFF
few,.,TRBV5-4,TRBJ2-5,TGTGCCAGCAATAATCGGGGGGAGACCCAGTACTTC,CASNNRGETQYF
once,TRBD2,TRBV4-2,TRBJ2-3,TGTGCCAGCAGCCCCGGGACTAGCGGGAGCTTCACAGATACGCAGTATTTT,CASSPGTSGSFTDTQYF
once,.,TRBV23-1,TRBJ1-5,TGCGCCAGCTTTACCGGCGATAAACCGCCCCCGGGAAGTCAGCCCCAGCATTTT,CASFTGDKPPPGSQPQHF
.,TRBD1,TRBV6-5,TRBJ1-1,TGTGCCATCTGGGACAGGGTTTTGACTGAAGCTTTCTTT,CAIWDRVLTEAFF
.,.,TRBV6-6,TRBJ1-6,TGTGCCAGCAGTCCTAACCGGGGAGGAGCTCCTGGAAATTCACCCCTCCACTTT,CASSPNRGGAPGNSPLHF
.,TRBD2,TRBV28,TRBJ2-1,TGTGCCAGCAGTTTGCGGACTAGACCCGTCAATGAGCAGTTCTTC,CASSLRTRPVNEQFF
once,.,TRBV5-1,TRBJ1-5,TGCGCCAGCAAACCTAGCCCGGGGATGTGGAGCAATCAGCCCCAGCATTTT,CASKPSPGMWSNQPQHF
.,TRBD2,TRBV12-5,TRBJ2-2,TGTGCTAGTGGTTTGCCGGGACTAGCCCCCGGGGAGCTGTTTTTT,CASGLPGLAPGELFF
few,.,TRBV19,TRBJ1-1,TGTGCCAGTAGCCGACCGGGGGGAGCGTACACTGAAGCTTTCTTT,CASSRPGGAYTEAFF
.,.,TRBV12-2,TRBJ2-5,TGTGCAAGTCGCTTACTCTGGACACCCCCGACCCAGTACTTC,CASRLLWTPPTQYF
.,TRBD1,TRBV29-1,TRBJ1-1,TGCAGCGTTCTAACAGGGGGCTGGGCCACTGAAGCTTTCTTT,CSVLTGGWATEAFF
.,TRBD1,TRBV29-1,TRBJ1-3,TGCAGCGTTGAAGTGACTACAGGGGGCATAGGAAACACCATATATTTT,CSVEVTTGGIGNTIYF
.,TRBD1,TRBV3-1/TRBV3-2,TRBJ1-4,TGTGCCAGCAGCCAACCCGACAGGGAGGAAAAACTGTTTTTT,CASSQPDREEKLFF
once,.,TRBV5-1,TRBJ2-1,TGCGCCAGCAGCTTCGGAGAAGTAAGGGGTAATGAGCAGTTCTTC,CASSFGEVRGNEQFF
.,.,TRBV5-1,TRBJ1-1,TGCGCCAGCAGCTTGAGGCCTAGCGGCATGAACACTGAAGCTTTCTTT,CASSLRPSGMNTEAFF
.,.,TRBV12-3/TRBV12-4,TRBJ1-1,TGTGCCAGCAGTTCCCAGGGAAGACAGGAAGCTTTCTTT,CASSSQGRQEAFF
.,.,TRBV29-1,TRBJ2-2,TGCAGCGTTGGACTTGGAGGGAACACCGGGGAGCTGTTTTTT,CSVGLGGNTGELFF
.,TRBD1,TRBV27,TRBJ1-1,TGTGCCAGCAGTTATAAAGGGGGCGGTTCGGCTTTCTTT,CASSYKGGGSAFF
.,TRBD2,TRBV9,TRBJ2-1,TGTGCCAGCAGCATCGGGACTAGCGGCCTCTTGAGTGAGCAGTTCTTC,CASSIGTSGLLSEQFF
.,TRBD2,TRBV11-2,TRBJ2-7,TGTGCCAGCAGCGTTGGACTAGTTTCCTACGAGCAGTACTTC,CASSVGLVSYEQYF